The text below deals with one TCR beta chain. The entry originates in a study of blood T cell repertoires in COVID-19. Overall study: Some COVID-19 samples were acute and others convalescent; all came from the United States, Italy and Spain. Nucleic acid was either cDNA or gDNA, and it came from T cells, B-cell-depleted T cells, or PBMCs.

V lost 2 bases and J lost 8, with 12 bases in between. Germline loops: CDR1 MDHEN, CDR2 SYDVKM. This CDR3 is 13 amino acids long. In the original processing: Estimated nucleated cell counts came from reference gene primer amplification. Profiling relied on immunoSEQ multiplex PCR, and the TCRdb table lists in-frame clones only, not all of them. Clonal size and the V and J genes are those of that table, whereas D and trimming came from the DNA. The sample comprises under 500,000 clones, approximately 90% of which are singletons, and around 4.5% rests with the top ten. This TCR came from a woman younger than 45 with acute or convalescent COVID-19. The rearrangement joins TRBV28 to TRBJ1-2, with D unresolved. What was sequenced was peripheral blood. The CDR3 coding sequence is TGTGCCAGCAGTTTACGGACGGGAGGGGGCTACACCTTC. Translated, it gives CASSLRTGGGYTF.